The 12 T cell receptor beta chains below all came from one sample that was sequenced in a study of T-cell reconstitution after alpha-beta-depleted transplantation in children. For TCRbeta, the library was prepared with unique molecular identifiers. A single record per CDR3 protein comes from TCRdb applying MiXCR to the PCR reads. The data contain approximately 130,000 distinct CDR3 sequences, about 9.6% of them seen just once; the ten biggest clones take up approximately 25%. This specimen consisted of PBMCs, mostly from graft donor cells, obtained 180 days after TCRalphabeta/CD19-depleted stem cell transplant. The receptors stem from a girl under two years old who had a stem cell transplant for combined immunodeficiency, so the T cells may come from the graft donor.

This clonotype showed up just a few times. The rearrangement links TRBV5-5 to TRBJ2-4; no reliable D call. Trimming pared 4 bases from V and 9 bases from J, leaving 20 bases between. Germline CDR1 is SGHKS and CDR2 is YYEKEE (reference sequence). The CDR3 is 15 amino acids. This CDR3 reads CASSPDATGMGIQYF. CDR3 sequence (DNA): TGTGCCAGCAGCCCTGATGCGACGGGTATGGGCATTCAGTACTTC.

This clonotype was found a few times. The chain is built from TRBV20-1 and TRBJ2-7; tentatively, D is TRBD2 (5 bases). Trimming shortened V by 6 bases and J by 4 bases, and 16 bases separated the two germline ends. The CDR3 loop spans 13 amino acids. The germline CDR1 and CDR2 sequences are DFQATT and SNEGSKA (reference sequence). CDR3 DNA: TGCAGTGCCCAAGGGCCCCGAGGGTACGAGCAGTACTTC. The encoded protein is CSAQGPRGYEQYF.

This clonotype appeared many times. The chain joins TRBV12-3 or TRBV12-4 to TRBJ2-7; maybe TRBD1 (7 bases). There are 15 residues in the CDR3. V shed 1 base and J shed 2 bases, with 12 bases lying between them. DNA of the CDR3: TGTGCCAGCAGTTTAGGACAGGGAGGCACCTACGAGCAGTACTTC. It encodes CASSLGQGGTYEQYF.

The V and J genes are TRBV29-1 and TRBJ2-7; 8 bases are a match to TRBD2. The CDR3 has 14 amino acids. CDR1 is SQVTM and CDR2 is ANQGSEA in the germline V gene. J lost 0 bases, V lost 7 bases, and 8 bases had no gene match. The CDR3 reads CSGGAGGPSYEQYF. CDR3 coding DNA: TGCAGCGGGGGGGCGGGGGGCCCCTCCTACGAGCAGTACTTC.

This chain links TRBV29-1 with TRBJ2-1; 14 bases align to TRBD2. With 5 bases clipped from V and 9 bases from J, the junction kept 9 bases outside the gene matches. Germline CDR1 reads SQVTM; CDR2 reads ANQGSEA. The CDR3 extends over 15 amino acids. This chain's CDR3 is CSVSPGLAGVVEQFF. The CDR3 region has the DNA TGCAGCGTTTCACCGGGACTAGCGGGAGTTGTTGAGCAGTTCTTC.

The rearrangement uses TRBV9 and TRBJ2-7; TRBD1 matches 8 bases. The CDR3 totals 15 residues. V trimming: 3 bases; J trimming: 4 bases; junction bases outside the gene matches: 9. Germline V gene lookup returns CDR1 SGDLS and CDR2 YYNGEE. The CDR3 protein is CASSAARTGPYEQYF. As DNA, the CDR3 is TGTGCCAGCAGCGCTGCTCGGACAGGGCCTTACGAGCAGTACTTC.

This clonotype was seen a few times. Written as DNA, the CDR3 is TGTGCCAGCAGCACCCGGGTGAGGCAAACCCAAATTTACAATGAGCAGTTCTTC. It translates to CASSTRVRQTQIYNEQFF. The rearrangement uses TRBV11-2 and TRBJ2-1; D is unclear. Germline values: CDR1 SGHAT, CDR2 FQNNGV. The CDR3 sequence is 18 residues long. V was cut by 5 bases and J by 4 bases, with 24 bases left in between.

J is TRBJ2-3 and V is TRBV6-2 or TRBV6-3; D perhaps matches TRBD1 (6 bases). This CDR3 contains 13 residues. Looked up from germline, CDR1 is MNHEY and CDR2 is SVGEGT. V dropped 6 bases and J dropped 3 bases, with 10 bases sitting between them. The CDR3: CASRRGQTDTQYF. CDR3 DNA sequence: TGTGCCAGCAGACGTGGACAGACAGATACGCAGTATTTT.

V is TRBV28 and J is TRBJ1-5; TRBD1 is a possible D gene (5 bases). CDR3 size: 14 residues. V shed 1 base and J shed 1 base, with 5 bases lying between them. Germline V gene sequence: CDR1 MDHEN, CDR2 SYDVKM. This chain's CDR3 is CASSLSGSNQPQHF. The CDR3 DNA reads TGTGCCAGCAGTTTATCAGGGAGCAATCAGCCCCAGCATTTT.

The chain couples TRBV19 to TRBJ2-4; possible D gene TRBD2, 6 bases. V was cut by 0 bases and J by 1 base, with 16 bases left in between. This CDR3 is 18 amino acids long. Germline CDR1 LNHDA, CDR2 SQIVND (reference sequence). CDR3 sequence reads: CASSIEGWRGRAKNIQYF. CDR3 DNA sequence: TGTGCCAGTAGTATAGAAGGATGGAGGGGAAGGGCCAAAAACATTCAGTACTTC.

This clonotype was counted at least ten times. The chain uses TRBV24-1 and TRBJ2-1; the D is unclear. V was clipped by 7 bases and J by 7 bases, with 7 bases between them. CDR1 and CDR2 from the germline V gene are KGHDR and SFDVKD. The CDR3 loop spans 11 amino acids. The CDR3 reads CATRLGNEQFF. The CDR3 DNA follows: TGTGCCACCAGATTAGGGAATGAGCAGTTCTTC.

V and J are TRBV5-4 and TRBJ2-4; D not certain. With 0 bases removed from V and 0 bases from J, the gap between germline ends came to 1 base. Looked up from germline, CDR1 is SGHNT and CDR2 is YYREEE (reference sequence). This CDR3 comprises 13 residues. DNA of the CDR3: TGTGCCAGCAGCTTGGGAGCCAAAAACATTCAGTACTTC. This encodes CASSLGAKNIQYF.